This T cell receptor (beta chain) stems from a study of shared clonotypes between healthy human individuals. Comments on this clone: What it binds is unknown.

Broader study findings: Of the naive CD4 clonotypes, about 5% were shared across a few donors. Rarefaction exposed incomplete sorted-subset sequencing despite large depth.

TCRdb's copy holds only in-frame clones and misses some; the assay was immunoSEQ multiplex PCR. The sample includes hundreds of thousands of clones, 85% to 95% of them seen just once. Germline trimming cut 6 bases from V and 2 bases from J; bases unmatched to any gene: 5. This CDR3 is built from 14 residues. Germline lookup yields CDR1 SNHLY and CDR2 FYNNEI. In the naive CD8 group, cells lacked CD45RO and were positively selected for CCR7, so terminally differentiated effector memory CD45RA+ cells were left out. The sequenced material came from naive CD8+ T cells sorted from blood. J is TRBJ1-1 and V is TRBV2; TRBD1 matches 8 bases. This TCR was recovered from a woman in her twenties or thirties in good health. As DNA, the CDR3 is TGTGCCAGCAGAGCAGGACAGGGAAACACTGAAGCTTTCTTT. This codes for CASRAGQGNTEAFF.